Below are 17 T cell receptor beta chains sequenced from a single sample in a study of T cells after posttransplantation cyclophosphamide. Clones were read by immunoSEQ multiplex PCR, and TCRdb kept only the in-frame ones, dropping some. Recorded here are tens of thousands of clones, with no singletons, and the ten leading clones hold roughly 2.1%. Source material: PBMCs. The origin of the receptors is a middle-aged man in good health, CMV-negative, and a related stem cell transplant donor.

This clone showed up many times. V usage is TRBV11-1 and J usage is TRBJ1-3, with D possibly TRBD1 on 5 matching bases. CDR1 is SGHAT and CDR2 is FQDESV in the germline V gene (reference sequence). The CDR3 loop spans 15 amino acids. Trimming shortened V by 3 bases and J by 4 bases, and 13 bases separated the two germline ends. CDR3 bases: TGTGCCAGCAGCTTCCAGGGACTCTGGGGAAACACCATATATTTT. As protein: CASSFQGLWGNTIYF.

This clone has only a few counts. At one boundary the junction diverges from the germline segment, which might be a read error. The chain links TRBV7-7 to TRBJ2-5; 8 bases match TRBD2. Germline assignment: CDR1 SSHAT and CDR2 FNYEAQ (reference sequence). The CDR3 totals 13 residues. CDR3 region: CASSRTSWETQYF. DNA of the CDR3: TGTGCTAGCAGCCGGACTAGCTGGGAGACCCAGTACTTC. Variable domain in full (rest from reference TRBV7-7 and TRBJ2-5): GAGVSQSPRYKVTKRGQDVTLRCDPISSHATLYWYQQALGQGPEFLTYFNYEAQPDKSGLPSDRFSAERPEGSISTLTIQRTEQRDSAMYRCASSRTSWETQYFGPGTRLLVL.

The sample holds many counts of this clone. The chain links TRBV5-6 to TRBJ2-7; 7 nucleotides align to TRBD1. Germline values: CDR1 SGHDT, CDR2 YYEEEE. After removal of 2 bases from V and 8 bases from J, the junction contained 7 bases not matched to a gene. The CDR3 is 13 residues long. The CDR3 DNA is TGTGCCAGCAGCTTCCGGGACAGCATCAAGCAGTACGTC. Translated: CASSFRDSIKQYV.

This rearrangement joins TRBV18 to TRBJ1-5; D gene ambiguous. CDR1 and CDR2 (germline): KGHSH, LQKENI. CDR3 size: 13 residues. V was trimmed by 6 bases and J by 3 bases, leaving 9 bases between them. The CDR3 DNA follows: TGTGCCAGCTCTTTCGTCCCCAATCAGCCCCAGCATTTT. This gives the protein CASSFVPNQPQHF.

In this sample, this clone turned up a few times. The gene calls are TRBV9 and TRBJ2-3, with 8 bases identical to TRBD2. Trimming cost V 4 bases and J 2 bases; bases outside gene matches: 9. The CDR3 is 16 residues long. Germline CDR1 SGDLS, CDR2 YYNGEE. The CDR3 is CASSPGGAGLTDTQYF. The CDR3 coding sequence is TGTGCCAGCAGCCCCGGGGGGGCTGGCCTCACAGATACGCAGTATTTT. The full variable domain, completed using reference TRBV9 and TRBJ2-3, is DSGVTQTPKHLITATGQRVTLRCSPRSGDLSVYWYQQSLDQGLQFLIQYYNGEERAKGNILERFSAQQFPDLHSELNLSSLELGDSALYFCASSPGGAGLTDTQYFGPGTRLTVL.

This clone came up many times. V gene TRBV11-2 combines with J gene TRBJ1-6, with a possible D match to TRBD1 (5 bases). Per germline, CDR1 SGHAT and CDR2 FQNNGV. The CDR3 has 16 amino acids. With 5 bases removed from V and 9 bases from J, the gap between germline ends came to 20 bases. CDR3 protein: CASSQSTGTLSSPLHF. The CDR3 DNA is TGTGCCAGCAGCCAGAGTACCGGGACTCTTAGTTCACCCCTCCACTTT. Full variable domain (rest looked up from reference TRBV11-2 and TRBJ1-6): EAGVAQSPRYKIIEKRQSVAFWCNPISGHATLYWYQQILGQGPKLLIQFQNNGVVDDSQLPKDRFSAERLKGVDSTLKIQPAKLEDSAVYLCASSQSTGTLSSPLHFGNGTRLTVT.

This clone was observed at least ten times. J is TRBJ2-7 and V is TRBV2; maybe TRBD1 (6 bases). The CDR3 has 17 amino acids. Germline V gene data show CDR1 as SNHLY and CDR2 as FYNNEI. Trimming stripped 6 bases from V and 4 bases from J, with 25 bases between. This chain's CDR3 is CASSPWGTTSLRYEQYV. Here the CDR3 DNA reads TGTGCCAGCAGCCCGTGGGGGACAACCTCGCTCAGATACGAGCAGTACGTC.

This clone was seen at least ten times. The chain recombines TRBV29-1 with TRBJ2-5; tentatively, D is TRBD2 (6 bases). The CDR3 runs 14 residues. The V end was cut by 2 bases, the J end by 7 bases, with 17 bases between. The germline V gene has CDR1 SQVTM and CDR2 ANQGSEA. CDR3 coding DNA: TGCAGCGTTGAACGGGGGACCTTCGCCGGGACCCAGTACTTC. It specifies CSVERGTFAGTQYF.

There are many counts of this clone. The chain is built from TRBV2 and TRBJ2-5, with 7 bases matching TRBD1. The ends lost 8 bases at V and 5 bases at J; junction bases unmatched: 11. The CDR3 sequence is 14 residues long. Germline lookup yields CDR1 SNHLY and CDR2 FYNNEI. The CDR3 spells CASSKGAGWETQYF. As DNA, the CDR3 is TGTGCCAGCTCTAAGGGGGCCGGGTGGGAGACCCAGTACTTC. Full variable domain (rest looked up from reference TRBV2 and TRBJ2-5): EPEVTQTPSHQVTQMGQEVILRCVPISNHLYFYWYRQILGQKVEFLVSFYNNEISEKSEIFDDQFSVERPDGSNFTLKIRSTKLEDSAMYFCASSKGAGWETQYFGPGTRLLVL.

This clone was detected ten times or more. The chain has TRBV7-6 and TRBJ2-2; D is ambiguous. Trimming stripped 5 bases from V and 1 base from J, with 11 bases between. The CDR3 runs to 15 residues. Germline CDR1 SGHVS, CDR2 FNYEAQ. CDR3 sequence: CASSRVDLNTGELFF. The DNA of the CDR3 is TGTGCCAGCAGCCGCGTTGATCTGAACACCGGGGAGCTGTTTTTT.

The chain combines TRBV27 with TRBJ2-5; 7 positions agree with TRBD2. This CDR3 spans 14 amino acids. J gave up 4 bases and V 4 bases, and 6 bases lay outside the gene matches. In germline, CDR1 is MNHEY, CDR2 SMNVEV (reference sequence). The CDR3 is CASSSTSVLETQYF. The CDR3 coding sequence is TGTGCCAGCAGTTCCACTAGCGTCTTAGAGACCCAGTACTTC.

This clone was picked up many times. This chain joins TRBV5-6 and TRBJ1-5, with TRBD1 matching over 12 bases. V was pared by 4 bases and J by 3 bases, with 2 bases of the junction left unmatched. Germline CDR1 and CDR2: SGHDT and YYEEEE. CDR3 length: 15 amino acids. CDR3 in DNA: TGTGCCAGCAGCGGGGGACAGGGGGCCAATCAGCCCCAGCATTTT. Protein: CASSGGQGANQPQHF.

This clone was detected only a few times. This rearrangement joins TRBV11-2 to TRBJ2-5, with TRBD2 matching over 10 bases. Germline values: CDR1 SGHAT, CDR2 FQNNGV. The CDR3 length is 13 residues. V dropped 11 bases and J dropped 5; count of bases not matched to a gene: 8. CDR3 sequence reads: CASSGRAWETQYF. CDR3 DNA sequence: TGTGCCTCCAGCGGGAGGGCCTGGGAGACCCAGTACTTC.

The chain carries TRBV14 and TRBJ2-3; TRBD2 might be the D (5 bases). The germline V gene has CDR1 SGHDN and CDR2 FVKESK. The germline V and J ends were trimmed by 5 bases and 0 bases, with 9 bases remaining between them. The CDR3 consists of 14 residues. The CDR3 spells CASSGWESTDTQYF. In DNA form, the CDR3 reads TGTGCCAGCAGCGGCTGGGAGAGCACAGATACGCAGTATTTT.

This clone was found many times. V usage is TRBV6-5 and J usage is TRBJ1-2, with TRBD1 matching over 7 bases. CDR1 and CDR2 (germline): MNHEY, SVGAGI. The CDR3 loop spans 13 amino acids. Losses at the gene ends were 6 bases for V and 2 bases for J; bases not matched to a gene: 3. CDR3 coding DNA: TGTGCCAGCAGATTACAGGGGAACTATGGCTACACCTTC. Residues: CASRLQGNYGYTF.

This clone was seen only a few times. This chain links TRBV7-9 with TRBJ2-5; D may be TRBD1 (6 bases). The CDR3 covers 16 residues. Germline values: CDR1 SEHNR, CDR2 FQNEAQ (reference sequence). The V end lost 1 base, the J end lost 1 base, and 13 bases lay between the germline ends. In DNA, the CDR3 is TGTGCCAGCAGCTTAGGTACCGGGACACCCCAAGAGACCCAGTACTTC. Translated: CASSLGTGTPQETQYF.

This clone was picked up many times. Other nucleotide sequences from this sample produce the same CDR3. This chain joins TRBV6-1 and TRBJ1-1; maybe TRBD1 (5 bases). This CDR3 has 13 amino acids. The V end was cut by 4 bases, the J end by 7 bases, with 13 bases between. CDR1 is MNHNS, CDR2 SASEGT, per germline. CDR3 coding DNA: TGTGCCAGCAGTGGGCTGGACAACTTTGAAGCTTTCTTT. This translates into CASSGLDNFEAFF.